The 22 T cell receptor beta chains reported below all come from one sample, sequenced in a study of T cells in Graves' hyperthyroidism and ophthalmopathy. Authors of the study amplified TCR beta CDR3 regions from RNA transcripts. The HTBI primer set served for first-round RT-PCR of the TCR CDR3. TCRdb re-analysed the multiplex PCR reads in MiXCR, keeping a single row per CDR3 protein. The repertoire holds 110,000 to 150,000 distinct CDR3 sequences, with approximately 24% as singletons. The specimen was blood. The receptors here all came from a woman aged 45-65 years with Graves' hyperthyroidism that later progressed to Graves' ophthalmopathy.

This clonotype was observed a few times. The chain has TRBV6-1 and TRBJ1-3; weak D call: TRBD1 (6 bases). The CDR3 runs 15 residues. Trimming cost V 4 bases and J 3 bases, with 13 bases left between them. The germline V gene encodes CDR1 MNHNS and CDR2 SASEGT. CDR3: CASSGTRGVGNTIYF. For the CDR3, the DNA is TGTGCCAGCAGTGGAACCAGGGGAGTTGGAAACACCATATATTTT.

This chain uses TRBV5-1 with TRBJ1-1, with D unresolved. The ends were cut back, 4 bases at V and 1 base at J, with 11 bases in the middle. The CDR3 covers 14 residues. Germline CDR1 is SGHRS and CDR2 is YFSETQ. CDR3 DNA: TGCGCCAGCAGCGCCGACGGATGGAACACTGAAGCTTTCTTT. It specifies CASSADGWNTEAFF.

Regarding this clonotype: This may be a read error, as it is one base from a much larger clone. In DNA, the CDR3 is TGTGCCAGCAGTGAATTATGGAGGCAGAATTCACCCCTCCACTTT. Translated: CASSELWRQNSPLHF. This chain joins TRBV6-1 and TRBJ1-6; D unclear. This CDR3 comprises 15 residues. Germline assignment: CDR1 MNHNS and CDR2 SASEGT. V lost 2 bases and J 7 bases, leaving 12 bases between the germline ends.

In its sample, this clonotype was seen many times. The genes are TRBV12-3 or TRBV12-4 and TRBJ2-7; D gene uncertain. The CDR3 totals 11 residues. V dropped 5 bases and J dropped 4 bases, with 6 bases sitting between them. The CDR3 nucleotides read TGTGCCAGCAGTCAAAAGTACGAGCAGTACTTC. Its protein product is CASSQKYEQYF.

Many counts were recorded for this clonotype. This chain connects TRBV5-5 to TRBJ2-1, with a tentative D call TRBD1 (6 bases). Germline CDR1 is SGHKS and CDR2 is YYEKEE (reference sequence). Between the trimmed V and J ends, which lost 3 bases and 12 bases, there was a span of 16 bases. This CDR3 spans 13 amino acids. The CDR3 bases are TGTGCCAGCAGCTATACCGTCACAGGGAGGCAGTTCTTC. This translates into CASSYTVTGRQFF.

The table lists this clonotype with a few counts. The V call is TRBV7-9, the J call TRBJ1-4; the D gene is possibly TRBD1 (6 bases). This CDR3 contains 14 residues. Germline V gene lookup returns CDR1 SEHNR and CDR2 FQNEAQ (reference sequence). The ends were cut back, 5 bases at V and 1 base at J, with 8 bases in the middle. This chain's CDR3 is CASSLDRTNEKLFF. CDR3 DNA: TGTGCCAGCAGCCTGGACAGAACTAATGAAAAACTGTTTTTT.

This clonotype has at least ten counts. The V call is TRBV18, the J call TRBJ1-1; D remains unclear. Germline assignment: CDR1 KGHSH and CDR2 LQKENI. Trimming took off 3 bases at V and 1 base at J, with 9 bases between the two ends. CDR3 length equals 14 residues. CDR3 region: CASSPKARNTEAFF. CDR3 nucleotide sequence: TGTGCCAGCTCACCTAAGGCGAGGAACACTGAAGCTTTCTTT.

The chain joins TRBV12-5 to TRBJ2-7; no firm D call. Trimming shortened V by 10 bases and J by 4 bases, and 20 bases separated the two germline ends. The CDR3 sequence is 14 residues long. The germline V gene has CDR1 LGHNT and CDR2 FRNRAP. This CDR3 is CATPGPYQEYEQYF. In nucleotides, the CDR3 is TGTGCTACCCCCGGACCCTACCAGGAATACGAGCAGTACTTC.

This clonotype was detected many times. CDR3 sequence (DNA): TGTGCTAGTGGTTTGTCGGGGGGCAGAACTGAAGCTTTCTTT. Translation gives CASGLSGGRTEAFF. The chain couples TRBV12-5 to TRBJ1-1, with D tentatively TRBD1 (6 bases). Germline V lookup: CDR1 LGHNT, CDR2 FRNRAP. V gave up 2 bases and J gave up 5 bases, with 12 bases separating them. The CDR3 is 14 residues long.

This clonotype was observed many times. The V call is TRBV6-5, the J call TRBJ2-5, with D possibly TRBD2 on 5 matching bases. Germline V gives CDR1 MNHEY, CDR2 SVGAGI. CDR3 length: 14 residues. Trimming stripped 1 base from V and 8 bases from J, with 14 bases between. CDR3 sequence reads: CASSYLDQRLTQYF. CDR3 DNA: TGTGCCAGCAGTTACTTGGACCAGCGGTTAACCCAGTACTTC.

This clonotype came up a few times. V gene TRBV28 combines with J gene TRBJ2-2; maybe TRBD2 (6 bases). Trimming pared 6 bases from V and 4 bases from J, leaving 12 bases between. Germline V lookup: CDR1 MDHEN, CDR2 SYDVKM. The CDR3 has 14 amino acids. CDR3: CASRRDSPTGELFF. CDR3 bases: TGTGCCAGCAGGAGGGACTCGCCCACCGGGGAGCTGTTTTTT.

The chain recombines TRBV28 with TRBJ1-1, with 9 bases aligning to TRBD1. CDR1 and CDR2 from the germline V gene are MDHEN and SYDVKM. After removal of 6 bases from V and 7 bases from J, the junction contained 18 bases not matched to a gene. The CDR3 is 17 amino acids. This chain's CDR3 is CASSHLGQGKRSVEAFF. CDR3 nucleotide sequence: TGTGCCAGCAGCCACCTCGGACAGGGGAAAAGGTCCGTTGAAGCTTTCTTT.

This clonotype appeared a few times. This chain connects TRBV12-3 or TRBV12-4 to TRBJ2-7; either TRBD1 or TRBD2 may fit D (5 bases each). CDR3 length equals 15 residues. Trimming cost V 2 bases and J 5 bases, with 16 bases left between them. CDR3 DNA sequence: TGTGCCAGCAGTTTAAGCGTCTTTGGGACCCACGAGCAGTACTTC. Translation: CASSLSVFGTHEQYF.

This clonotype appeared many times. The chain links TRBV28 to TRBJ1-5; a possible D gene is TRBD1 (6 bases). Trimming removed 4 bases at V and 6 bases at J, with 19 bases between. Germline V gives CDR1 MDHEN, CDR2 SYDVKM. The length of the CDR3 is 16 residues. DNA for the CDR3: TGTGCCAGCAGTTACACAACAGGGTTCAGGGGTCAGCCCCAGCATTTT. This gives the protein CASSYTTGFRGQPQHF.

This clonotype has a count of ten or more. This chain links TRBV20-1 with TRBJ2-3, with 7 bases matching TRBD2. V was pared by 5 bases and J by 3 bases, with 8 bases of the junction left unmatched. Germline lookup yields CDR1 DFQATT and CDR2 SNEGSKA (reference sequence). This CDR3 spans 14 amino acids. The CDR3 DNA follows: TGCAGTGCTGCTCAACGAGCGGGAACAGATACGCAGTATTTT. Translated: CSAAQRAGTDTQYF.

At least ten counts were recorded for this clonotype. This chain joins TRBV5-1 and TRBJ2-5; 8 positions agree with TRBD2. With V trimmed by 0 bases and J by 4 bases, 5 bases remained unmatched. There are 15 residues in the CDR3. Germline V gene data show CDR1 as SGHRS and CDR2 as YFSETQ. CDR3 sequence reads: CASSLESGGAETQYF. CDR3 coding DNA: TGCGCCAGCAGCTTGGAGTCGGGGGGGGCAGAGACCCAGTACTTC.

This clonotype was detected ten times or more. The V gene is TRBV5-1, the J gene TRBJ2-2, with 10 bases that match TRBD2. CDR3 length equals 15 residues. Unmatched junction bases numbered 2, after V lost 1 base and J lost 5 bases. Germline CDR1 and CDR2: SGHRS and YFSETQ. The CDR3 sequence: CASSLRAGGTGELFF. The CDR3 DNA follows: TGCGCCAGCAGCTTGCGAGCGGGAGGGACCGGGGAGCTGTTTTTT.

This clonotype has at least ten counts. V gene TRBV6-2 or TRBV6-3 combines with J gene TRBJ2-7, with D maybe TRBD2 (5 bases). Trimming left V 1 base short and J 2 bases short, with 18 bases between. The CDR3 runs to 17 residues. CDR1 MNHEY and CDR2 SVGEGT come from the germline V gene. The CDR3 sequence: CASSYLETVGRAYEQYF. The CDR3 DNA sequence: TGTGCCAGCAGTTACTTAGAGACGGTAGGGAGAGCCTACGAGCAGTACTTC.

The sample holds many counts of this clonotype. The rearrangement uses TRBV30 and TRBJ1-1; D remains ambiguous. Germline V lookup: CDR1 GTSNPN, CDR2 SVGIG (reference sequence). V lost 4 bases, J lost 6 bases, and 9 bases lay in between. This CDR3 is 11 amino acids long. CDR3 loop: CAWNTGPEAFF. The DNA for the CDR3 is TGTGCCTGGAACACGGGCCCTGAAGCTTTCTTT.

This clonotype was picked up many times. The chain carries TRBV5-6 and TRBJ1-2; 9 nucleotides align to TRBD1. CDR1 and CDR2 (germline): SGHDT, YYEEEE. V trimming: 4 bases; J trimming: 8 bases; junction bases outside the gene matches: 9. The CDR3 runs to 14 residues. CDR3 sequence reads: CASSRGQGIGGYTF. CDR3 bases: TGTGCCAGCAGCCGGGGACAGGGCATCGGCGGCTACACCTTC.

The chain couples TRBV28 to TRBJ1-1, with 8 bases matching TRBD1. Germline loops: CDR1 MDHEN, CDR2 SYDVKM. This CDR3 has 14 residues. The V gene end was trimmed by 6 bases and the J gene end by 3 bases; junction bases not matched to a gene: 6. The DNA of the CDR3 is TGTGCCAGCAGGGAGGACAGGGTGGACACTGAAGCTTTCTTT. It encodes CASREDRVDTEAFF.

The CDR3: CSGRTSGSSYNEQFF. The DNA for the CDR3 is TGCAGCGGCAGGACTAGCGGGAGCTCCTACAATGAGCAGTTCTTC. This chain connects TRBV29-1 to TRBJ2-1; 13 bases are shared with TRBD2. CDR3 length: 15 amino acids. From germline, CDR1 is SQVTM and CDR2 ANQGSEA. The V gene end was trimmed by 7 bases and the J gene end by 0 bases; junction bases not matched to a gene: 3.